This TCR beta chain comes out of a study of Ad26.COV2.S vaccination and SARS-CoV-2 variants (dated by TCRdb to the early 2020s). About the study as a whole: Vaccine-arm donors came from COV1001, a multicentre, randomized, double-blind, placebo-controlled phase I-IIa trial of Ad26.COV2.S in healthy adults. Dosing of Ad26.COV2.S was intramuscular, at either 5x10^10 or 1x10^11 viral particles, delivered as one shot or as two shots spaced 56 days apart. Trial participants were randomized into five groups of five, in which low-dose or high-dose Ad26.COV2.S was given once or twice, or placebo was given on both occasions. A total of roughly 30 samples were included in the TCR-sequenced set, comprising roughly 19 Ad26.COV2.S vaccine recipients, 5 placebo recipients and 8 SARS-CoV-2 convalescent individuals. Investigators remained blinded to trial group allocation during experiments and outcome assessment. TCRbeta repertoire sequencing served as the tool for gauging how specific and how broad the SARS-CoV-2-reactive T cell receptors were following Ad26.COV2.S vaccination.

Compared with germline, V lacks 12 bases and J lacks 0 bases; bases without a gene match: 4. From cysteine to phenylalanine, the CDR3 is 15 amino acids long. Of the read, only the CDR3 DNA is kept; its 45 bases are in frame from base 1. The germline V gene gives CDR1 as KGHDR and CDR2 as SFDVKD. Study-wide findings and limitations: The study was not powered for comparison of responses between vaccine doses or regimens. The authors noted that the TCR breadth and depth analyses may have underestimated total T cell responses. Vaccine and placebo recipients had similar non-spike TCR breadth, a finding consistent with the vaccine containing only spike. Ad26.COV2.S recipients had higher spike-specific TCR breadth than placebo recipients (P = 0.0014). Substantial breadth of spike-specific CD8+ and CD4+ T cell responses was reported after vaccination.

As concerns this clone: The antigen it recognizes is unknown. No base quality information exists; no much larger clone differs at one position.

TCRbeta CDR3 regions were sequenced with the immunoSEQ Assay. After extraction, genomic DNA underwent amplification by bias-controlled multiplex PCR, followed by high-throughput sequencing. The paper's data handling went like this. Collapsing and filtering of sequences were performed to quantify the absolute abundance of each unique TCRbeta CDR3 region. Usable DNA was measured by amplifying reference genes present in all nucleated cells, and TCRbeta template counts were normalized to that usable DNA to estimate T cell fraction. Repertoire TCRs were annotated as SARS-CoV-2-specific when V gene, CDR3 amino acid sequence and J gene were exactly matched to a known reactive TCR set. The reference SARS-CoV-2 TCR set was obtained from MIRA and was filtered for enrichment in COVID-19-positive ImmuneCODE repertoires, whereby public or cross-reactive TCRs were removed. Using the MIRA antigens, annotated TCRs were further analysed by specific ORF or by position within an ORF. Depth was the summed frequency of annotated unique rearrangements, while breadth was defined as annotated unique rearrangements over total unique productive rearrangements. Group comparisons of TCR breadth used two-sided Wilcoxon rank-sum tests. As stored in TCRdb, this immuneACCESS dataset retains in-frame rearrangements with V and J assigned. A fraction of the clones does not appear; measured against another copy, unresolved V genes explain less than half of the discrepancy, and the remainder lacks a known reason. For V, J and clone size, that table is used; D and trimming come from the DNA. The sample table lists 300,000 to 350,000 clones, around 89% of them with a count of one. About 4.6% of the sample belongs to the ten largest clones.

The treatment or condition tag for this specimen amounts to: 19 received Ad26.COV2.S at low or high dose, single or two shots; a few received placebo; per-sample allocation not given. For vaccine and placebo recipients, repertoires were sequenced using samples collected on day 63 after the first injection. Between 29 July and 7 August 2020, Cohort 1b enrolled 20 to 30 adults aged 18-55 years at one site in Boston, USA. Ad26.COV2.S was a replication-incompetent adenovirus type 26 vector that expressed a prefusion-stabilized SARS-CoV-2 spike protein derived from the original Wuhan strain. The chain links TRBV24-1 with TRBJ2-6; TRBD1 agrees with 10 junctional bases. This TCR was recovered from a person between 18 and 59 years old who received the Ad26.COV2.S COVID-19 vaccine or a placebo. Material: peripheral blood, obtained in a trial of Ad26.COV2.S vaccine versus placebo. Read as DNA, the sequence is TGTGCCGCCGGGACAGGGGACTCTGGGGCCAACGTCCTGACTTTC. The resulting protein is CAAGTGDSGANVLTF.